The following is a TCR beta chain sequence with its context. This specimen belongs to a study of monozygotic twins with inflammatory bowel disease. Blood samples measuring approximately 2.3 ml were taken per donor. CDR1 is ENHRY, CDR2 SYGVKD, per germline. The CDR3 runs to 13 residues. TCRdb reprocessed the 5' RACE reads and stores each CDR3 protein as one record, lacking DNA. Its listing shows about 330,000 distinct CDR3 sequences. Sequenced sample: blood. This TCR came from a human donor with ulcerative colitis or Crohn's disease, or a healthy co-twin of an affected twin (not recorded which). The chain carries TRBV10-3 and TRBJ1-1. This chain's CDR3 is CAAWSTMNTEAFF.